This T cell receptor (beta chain) was recorded in a study of T cells in Graves' hyperthyroidism and ophthalmopathy. The source material, RNA transcripts, was used to amplify TCR beta CDR3 regions. A set of HTBI primers served as the primers for a first-round RT-PCR of the TCR CDR3. Each CDR3 protein is one row after TCRdb ran MiXCR on the multiplex PCR reads. Of about 600,000 distinct CDR3 sequences listed, about 16% are singletons. Diagnostic decisions used clinical symptoms, serum thyroxine and TRAb, thyroid ultrasound and orbital computed tomography. This CDR3 contains 13 residues. V shed 4 bases, J shed 3 bases, and the junction held 3 bases outside the gene matches. Germline assignment: CDR1 SGHAT and CDR2 FQNNGV. Overall study findings and caveats: Separation of ophthalmopathy from stable hyperthyroidism was achieved by a 13 V-J model.

This clonotype was seen a handful of times. Its antigen remains unknown. This chain joins TRBV11-2 and TRBJ2-7; 7 bases align to TRBD2. The TCR sequence derives from a woman between 40 and 50 years old with Graves' ophthalmopathy. The sequenced material came from blood. The CDR3 DNA reads TGTGCCAGCAGCTCCTGGACTAGCTACGAGCAGTACTTC. Translating gives CASSSWTSYEQYF.